These 28 T cell receptor beta chains were all obtained from the same sample, sequenced in a study of blood T cell repertoires in COVID-19. The method was immunoSEQ multiplex PCR; TCRdb's version includes in-frame clones alone and lacks a portion of them. The repertoire includes some 350,000 clones, around 83% of them detected once, and 2.5% to 3% sits in the top ten. What was sequenced was peripheral blood. The source of these receptors is a man in his thirties or forties with active or convalescent COVID-19.

The chain carries TRBV6-5 and TRBJ2-7; D not resolved. The length of the CDR3 is 14 residues. Germline CDR1 MNHEY, CDR2 SVGAGI. V lost 0 bases and J lost 5, with 11 bases in between. The CDR3 nucleotides read TGTGCCAGCAGTTACTCCTTTAGTGCCCACGAGCAGTACTTC. Its translation is CASSYSFSAHEQYF.

The chain has TRBV24-1 and TRBJ2-6; 10 bases fit TRBD1. Unmatched junction bases numbered 4, after V lost 0 bases and J lost 3 bases. Germline V lookup: CDR1 KGHDR, CDR2 SFDVKD. The CDR3 length is 18 residues. The CDR3, as DNA: TGTGCCACCAGTGATTTGCCGACAGGGGGCAGTGGGGCCAACGTCCTGACTTTC. This codes for CATSDLPTGGSGANVLTF.

The rearrangement uses TRBV4-3 and TRBJ2-2; D not certain. The germline gives CDR1 LGHNA, CDR2 YSLEER. V lost 8 bases and J lost 0, with 10 bases in between. The CDR3 is 14 amino acids. Here the CDR3 DNA reads TGCGCCAGCGGGCCGGAAGCGAACACCGGGGAGCTGTTTTTT. Amino acid sequence: CASGPEANTGELFF.

CDR3 region: CSVRRTYEQYF. The CDR3 DNA reads TGCAGCGTTCGGCGGACCTACGAGCAGTACTTC. V and J are TRBV29-1 and TRBJ2-7, with D unclear. Germline V CDR1 and CDR2: SQVTM, ANQGSEA. Trimming stripped 5 bases from V and 2 bases from J, with 7 bases between. The CDR3 is made up of 11 amino acids.

This clone was counted only a few times. The rearrangement uses TRBV11-2 and TRBJ1-3; perhaps TRBD1 as D (6 bases). The V gene lost 2 bases and the J gene lost 0 bases, with 8 bases spanning the gap. There are 15 residues in the CDR3. Germline CDR1 reads SGHAT; CDR2 reads FQNNGV. The CDR3 DNA follows: TGTGCCAGCAGCTTACAGGGGAACTCTGGAAACACCATATATTTT. Its translation is CASSLQGNSGNTIYF.

This chain joins TRBV7-8 and TRBJ2-1; the match to TRBD1 covers 7 bases. Per the germline V gene, CDR1 is SGHVS and CDR2 is FQNEAQ. With V trimmed by 1 base and J by 8 bases, 2 bases remained unmatched. The CDR3 runs 13 residues. The CDR3 nucleotides are TGTGCCAGCAGCTTAGGAGGGGGCGATGAGCAGTTCTTC. Protein: CASSLGGGDEQFF.

The chain combines TRBV19 with TRBJ2-7; no clear D gene. Germline lookup yields CDR1 LNHDA and CDR2 SQIVND (reference sequence). Trimming pared 1 base from V and 3 bases from J, leaving 7 bases between. The CDR3 extends over 13 amino acids. CDR3 region: CASSIGAIYEQYF. CDR3 in DNA: TGTGCCAGTAGTATAGGCGCAATCTACGAGCAGTACTTC.

This sequence joins TRBV5-4 and TRBJ1-4; 7 nucleotides align to TRBD1. After removal of 3 bases from V and 5 bases from J, the junction contained 4 bases not matched to a gene. The germline gives CDR1 SGHNT, CDR2 YYREEE (reference sequence). This CDR3 is 14 amino acids long. The CDR3 loop reads CASSSQGRNEKLFF. The DNA of the CDR3 is TGTGCCAGCAGCTCACAGGGGCGGAATGAAAAACTGTTTTTT.

The J gene is TRBJ1-2, the V gene TRBV24-1; 11 nucleotides match TRBD1. Germline assignment: CDR1 KGHDR and CDR2 SFDVKD. The trim removed 3 bases at V and 7 bases at J, leaving 6 bases unmatched. The CDR3 loop spans 15 amino acids. In DNA form, the CDR3 reads TGTGCCACCAGTGATGGGGGACAGGGGGACGGTGGCTACACCTTC. Its protein is CATSDGGQGDGGYTF.

The chain uses TRBV5-3 and TRBJ1-2; D might be TRBD1 (6 bases). TRBV5-3 is an ORF; its function is uncertain. Trimming took off 3 bases at V and 8 bases at J, with 14 bases between the two ends. CDR3 length: 13 amino acids. CDR3 residues: CARSSRQVEGYTF. The DNA for the CDR3 is TGTGCCAGAAGCTCCCGACAGGTCGAAGGCTACACCTTC.

The rearrangement uses TRBV7-2 and TRBJ2-3; 11 nucleotides align to TRBD2. The CDR3 extends over 16 amino acids. The junction had 4 bases not matched to a gene; V was cut back by 5 bases and J by 0 bases. The germline gives CDR1 SGHTA, CDR2 FQGNSA. For the CDR3, the DNA is TGTGCCAGCAGCCCGGGACTAGCGGCTAGCACAGATACGCAGTATTTT. Protein sequence: CASSPGLAASTDTQYF.

The CDR3 region has the DNA TGTGCCAGTAACCCGACAGGGGCCGTTTCCAATGAGCAGTTCTTC. This translates into CASNPTGAVSNEQFF. V is TRBV19 and J is TRBJ2-1, with 8 positions matching TRBD1. The germline V gene has CDR1 LNHDA and CDR2 SQIVND (reference sequence). CDR3 length equals 15 residues. The V gene end was trimmed by 7 bases and the J gene end by 6 bases; junction bases not matched to a gene: 11.

This chain links TRBV29-1 with TRBJ2-5; 9 bases are shared with TRBD2. V lost 5 bases, J lost 9 bases, and 13 bases stayed unmatched. From germline, CDR1 is SQVTM and CDR2 ANQGSEA. The CDR3 extends over 14 amino acids. The chain's CDR3 is CSVHLAGPRGAQYF. In DNA form, the CDR3 reads TGCAGCGTTCATCTAGCGGGGCCCCGGGGGGCCCAGTACTTC.

This clone was counted a few times. The chain is built from TRBV27 and TRBJ2-7, with 8 bases matching TRBD1. This CDR3 spans 14 amino acids. Germline loops: CDR1 MNHEY, CDR2 SMNVEV (reference sequence). The V and J ends lost 4 bases and 3 bases, in that order; junction bases with no gene match: 5. CDR3: CASSWSGGHYEQYF. In nucleotides, the CDR3 is TGTGCCAGCAGTTGGTCAGGGGGCCACTACGAGCAGTACTTC.

The rearrangement joins TRBV19 to TRBJ1-5; D is possibly TRBD1 (6 bases). Trimming stripped 5 bases from V and 0 bases from J, with 17 bases between. The CDR3 consists of 17 residues. CDR1 and CDR2 from the germline V gene are LNHDA and SQIVND (reference sequence). For the CDR3, the DNA is TGTGCCAGTAGTCCGGGGGGGCGCGGACCTAGCAATCAGCCCCAGCATTTT. Its translation: CASSPGGRGPSNQPQHF.

The gene calls are TRBV6-5 and TRBJ2-7, with 9 bases fitting TRBD1. CDR3 size: 14 residues. Germline CDR1 and CDR2: MNHEY and SVGAGI. The V segment lost 7 bases and the J segment 5 bases; nucleotides outside the gene matches: 9. For the CDR3, the DNA is TGTGCCAGCAAAACCGGGACAGGGTCGGACGAGCAGTACTTC. Protein product: CASKTGTGSDEQYF.

The chain links TRBV19 to TRBJ1-2; D unclear. The CDR3 covers 14 residues. Looked up from germline, CDR1 is LNHDA and CDR2 is SQIVND (reference sequence). The V end was cut by 3 bases, the J end by 0 bases, with 8 bases between. The CDR3 here is CASSMTRPNYGYTF. The CDR3 DNA sequence: TGTGCCAGTAGTATGACCAGGCCTAACTATGGCTACACCTTC.

V gene TRBV4-1 combines with J gene TRBJ1-4; tentative D call: TRBD1 (5 bases). V dropped 7 bases and J dropped 8 bases, with 20 bases sitting between them. The CDR3 sequence is 15 residues long. Germline V CDR1 and CDR2: MGHRA, YSYEKL. CDR3 bases: TGCGCCAGCACCCTGTGGGAAGGGGCTCGGGAAAAACTGTTTTTT. This sequence encodes CASTLWEGAREKLFF.

The rearrangement links TRBV28 to TRBJ1-2; 8 bases map to TRBD1. Trimming at V came to 5 bases and at J to 0 bases, leaving 5 bases not matched to a gene. From germline, CDR1 is MDHEN and CDR2 SYDVKM. CDR3 size: 15 residues. Here the CDR3 reads CASSLGQATNYGYTF. CDR3 DNA sequence: TGTGCCAGCAGTCTGGGACAGGCAACTAACTATGGCTACACCTTC.

The rearrangement uses TRBV30 and TRBJ1-2, with D tentatively TRBD1 (6 bases). The CDR3 loop spans 14 amino acids. CDR1 is GTSNPN and CDR2 is SVGIG in the germline V gene (reference sequence). Trimming took off 0 bases at V and 8 bases at J, with 16 bases between the two ends. The CDR3 loop reads CAWSVLGTGNGYTF. In nucleotides, the CDR3 is TGTGCCTGGAGTGTACTAGGAACAGGGAACGGCTACACCTTC.

V is TRBV7-2 and J is TRBJ1-5, with D perhaps matching TRBD1 (5 bases). CDR1 is SGHTA, CDR2 FQGNSA, per germline. Trimming took 4 bases from V and 5 from J, leaving 12 bases between them. The CDR3 contains 14 residues. The CDR3 sequence: CASSSSGLYQPQHF. The CDR3 DNA follows: TGTGCCAGCAGCTCCTCAGGGCTCTATCAGCCCCAGCATTTT.

The gene calls are TRBV4-1 and TRBJ2-7, with D possibly being TRBD1 (5 bases). The CDR3 covers 15 residues. V lost 3 bases to trimming and J lost 3 bases, with 15 bases between them. Germline values: CDR1 MGHRA, CDR2 YSYEKL. CDR3: CASSQLLVRVYEQYF. CDR3 in DNA: TGCGCCAGCAGCCAGCTATTGGTCAGGGTCTACGAGCAGTACTTC.

This chain's CDR3 is CASSFVETQYF. In DNA, the CDR3 is TGTGCCAGCAGCTTCGTGGAGACCCAGTACTTC. The V call is TRBV13, the J call TRBJ2-5; D gene ambiguous. CDR1 is PRHDT, CDR2 FYEKMQ, per germline (reference sequence). This CDR3 spans 11 amino acids. With 3 bases removed from V and 5 bases from J, the gap between germline ends came to 4 bases.

The V and J genes are TRBV24-1 and TRBJ1-6, with 7 positions matching TRBD1. V dropped 5 bases and J dropped 10; count of bases not matched to a gene: 7. CDR1 is KGHDR, CDR2 SFDVKD, per germline. CDR3 length: 14 residues. In DNA, the CDR3 is TGTGCCACCAGTGGGGGACAGAGGGGATCACCCCTCCACTTT. Its translation: CATSGGQRGSPLHF.

The rearrangement joins TRBV4-1 to TRBJ1-3; D gene unclear. Germline-derived CDR1 and CDR2 are MGHRA and YSYEKL. V lost 0 bases to trimming and J lost 2 bases, with 5 bases between them. There are 14 residues in the CDR3. The CDR3 DNA reads TGCGCCAGCAGCCAAGAAACAACTGGAAACACCATATATTTT. As protein: CASSQETTGNTIYF.

The chain couples TRBV21-1 to TRBJ1-2; the D segment call TRBD1 is taken from the table without a DNA check. TRBV21-1 counts as a pseudogene. This CDR3 has 17 residues. The CDR3, as DNA: TGTGCCAGCAGCACCCTACCCTTTGACAGACTTAACTATGGCTACACCTTC. Its translation: CASSTLPFDRLNYGYTF.

J is TRBJ2-2 and V is TRBV3-1 (or the pseudogene TRBV3-2); 12 bases are shared with TRBD2. The germline V gene has CDR1 LGHDT and CDR2 YNNKEL (reference sequence). Losses at the gene ends were 1 base for V and 3 bases for J; bases not matched to a gene: 3. The CDR3 consists of 17 residues. DNA for the CDR3: TGTGCCAGCAGCCAAGGGACTAGCGGGACCCACACCGGGGAGCTGTTTTTT. This translates into CASSQGTSGTHTGELFF.

The V gene is TRBV5-4, the J gene TRBJ2-2, with TRBD1 matching 7 bases. V dropped 4 bases and J dropped 10; count of bases not matched to a gene: 10. The germline CDR1 and CDR2 sequences are SGHNT and YYREEE (reference sequence). CDR3 length equals 14 residues. The CDR3 nucleotides read TGTGCCAGCAGCCAAACATACGACAGGGAGGAGCTGTTTTTT. It translates to CASSQTYDREELFF.